This TCR beta chain is from a study of T cells expressing NK-cell markers. On the study more broadly: Underlying the TCR beta repertoires were sorted CD3+CD56+NKG2C+, CD3+CD56+NKG2C- and CD3+CD56-NKG2C+ T cells. The sequencing cohort of eight donors included seven HCMV-seropositive individuals and one seronegative individual.

The CDR3 is 16 amino acids. Germline lookup yields CDR1 SEHNR and CDR2 FQNEAQ (reference sequence). One entry per CDR3 protein, without DNA, is what TCRdb gives after re-calling the 5' RACE reads. There are 440,000 or so distinct CDR3 sequences in the sample, with more than 7% held by the top ten. Findings of the study overall: In a group of several donors, dominant NKG2C+ clonotypes represented 1.0-7.0% of CD8+ T cells. Four of the donors also had these clonotypes leading their CD3+CD56-NKG2C+ fraction.

Points on this clonotype: What it binds is unknown.

This clonotype was sampled from a woman aged 18 to 75 in good health. Sequencing used blood T cells: a sorted CD56 or NKG2C T cell subset, CD4+ or CD8+ T cells, or bulk PBMC T cells (not recorded which). The chain employs TRBV7-9 and TRBJ2-7; checking the TCRdb D call of TRBD1 is not possible without DNA. The CDR3 is CASSSWGQGPGYEQYF.